The 24 T cell receptor beta chains in this list originate from one sample, sequenced in a study of T cells in Graves' hyperthyroidism and ophthalmopathy. RNA transcripts yielded amplified TCR beta CDR3 regions. The HTBI primer set served for first-round RT-PCR of the TCR CDR3. TCRdb called the multiplex PCR reads again in MiXCR, with one record for every CDR3 protein. Counted here are about 570,000 distinct CDR3 sequences, 46% occurring once; the ten biggest clones make up around 20%. Sequencing was carried out using peripheral blood or thyroid tissue (not recorded which). The receptor source for this set is an adult woman with Graves' disease, either hyperthyroidism or ophthalmopathy (not recorded which).

The gene calls are TRBV29-1 and TRBJ2-5; D could derive from TRBD1 or TRBD2 (5 bases each). The CDR3 has 12 amino acids. The germline gives CDR1 SQVTM, CDR2 ANQGSEA. Trimming left V 7 bases short and J 2 bases short, with 11 bases between. The CDR3 DNA sequence: TGCAGCGGTGGGACGGCTCAAGAGACCCAGTACTTC. This translates into CSGGTAQETQYF.

This clonotype was observed a few times. The chain recombines TRBV18 with TRBJ1-2; D unclear. CDR1 and CDR2 from the germline V gene are KGHSH and LQKENI. The V gene lost 6 bases and the J gene lost 1 base, with 12 bases spanning the gap. The CDR3 runs to 14 residues. CDR3 nucleotide sequence: TGTGCCAGCTCGCCCTCCGGGAGTAACTATGGCTACACCTTC. Its translation is CASSPSGSNYGYTF.

The chain employs TRBV10-3 and TRBJ2-5, with 9 bases lining up with TRBD1. CDR1 is ENHRY, CDR2 SYGVKD, per germline. The length of the CDR3 is 13 residues. V gave up 2 bases and J gave up 9 bases; unmatched junction bases: 4. The CDR3 DNA follows: TGTGCCATCAGTGAGGAACACAGGGGGCCCCAGTACTTC. Protein sequence: CAISEEHRGPQYF.

The J gene is TRBJ2-3, the V gene TRBV10-3; no clear D gene. This CDR3 is 13 amino acids long. V was shortened by 3 bases and J by 0 bases, with 4 bases between the two germline ends. In germline, CDR1 is ENHRY, CDR2 SYGVKD. For the CDR3, the DNA is TGTGCCATCAGTGACATTAGCACAGATACGCAGTATTTT. It specifies CAISDISTDTQYF.

This clonotype was seen more than once but under ten times. This rearrangement joins TRBV14 to TRBJ2-7; D is unresolved. This CDR3 region has 12 residues. Germline V gives CDR1 SGHDN, CDR2 FVKESK. Trimming took off 4 bases at V and 6 bases at J, with 10 bases between the two ends. In DNA form, the CDR3 reads TGTGCCAGCAGCCCCTGGAGCCTCGAGCAGTACTTC. Protein product: CASSPWSLEQYF. The full variable domain, completed using reference TRBV14 and TRBJ2-7, is EAGVTQFPSHSVIEKGQTVTLRCDPISGHDNLYWYRRVMGKEIKFLLHFVKESKQDESGMPNNRFLAERTGGTYSTLKVQPAELEDSGVYFCASSPWSLEQYFGPGTRLTVT.

J is TRBJ1-1 and V is TRBV24-1; a possible D gene is TRBD1 (6 bases). The CDR3 contains 13 residues. Germline V gene lookup returns CDR1 KGHDR and CDR2 SFDVKD. V gave up 4 bases and J gave up 6 bases, with 11 bases separating them. For the CDR3, the DNA is TGTGCCACCAGTGACCCAGGACAGTCTGAAGCTTTCTTT. Amino acid sequence: CATSDPGQSEAFF.

The genes are TRBV14 and TRBJ2-2, with 11 bases matching TRBD2. With 1 base clipped from V and 4 bases from J, the junction kept 11 bases outside the gene matches. CDR1 is SGHDN, CDR2 FVKESK, per germline. The CDR3 has 19 residues. The CDR3 loop is CASSQGGLADPWGTGELFF. The DNA of the CDR3 is TGTGCCAGCAGCCAAGGGGGACTAGCGGACCCCTGGGGCACCGGGGAGCTGTTTTTT.

The genes are TRBV24-1 and TRBJ1-4; no clear D gene. Per germline, CDR1 KGHDR and CDR2 SFDVKD. The CDR3 runs 9 residues. CDR3 nucleotides: TGTATCCCCGGTGAAAAACTGTTTTTT. This gives the protein CIPGEKLFF.

This clonotype was recorded at least ten times. The chain carries TRBV5-1 and TRBJ2-7; 14 bases match TRBD2. In germline, CDR1 is SGHRS, CDR2 YFSETQ. CDR3 length: 19 amino acids. V was pared by 4 bases and J by 5 bases, with 17 bases of the junction left unmatched. The CDR3 region is CASSQATSGRVRGTHEQYF. DNA for the CDR3: TGCGCCAGCAGCCAAGCGACTAGCGGGAGGGTCCGGGGGACCCACGAGCAGTACTTC. Using reference TRBV5-1 and TRBJ2-7 for the parts outside the CDR3, the full variable domain is KAGVTQTPRYLIKTRGQQVTLSCSPISGHRSVSWYQQTPGQGLQFLFEYFSETQRNKGNFPGRFSGRQFSNSRSEMNVSTLELGDSALYLCASSQATSGRVRGTHEQYFGPGTRLTVT.

Of note for this clonotype: A read error may explain this, as a much larger clone is one base away. The chain has TRBV6-1 and TRBJ1-3; D not certain. V shed 5 bases and J shed 0 bases, with 8 bases lying between them. The CDR3 sequence is 14 residues long. Germline V gene lookup returns CDR1 MNHNS and CDR2 SASEGT. The CDR3 here is CASSYSSSGNTIYF. CDR3 DNA: TGTGCCAGCAGTTACTCAAGCTCTGGAAACACCATATATTTT.

The rearrangement uses TRBV7-9 and TRBJ1-2, with a weak D call TRBD1 (5 bases). V lost 3 bases and J lost 6, with 8 bases in between. The V gene's germline CDR1 is SEHNR and CDR2 FQNEAQ (reference sequence). This CDR3 contains 12 residues. CDR3 sequence (DNA): TGTGCCAGCAGCTTCTCAGGGAATGGCTACACCTTC. It yields the protein CASSFSGNGYTF. The variable domain in full, with the rest retrieved from reference TRBV7-9 and TRBJ1-2, is DTGVSQNPRHKITKRGQNVTFRCDPISEHNRLYWYRQTLGQGPEFLTYFQNEAQLEKSRLLSDRFSAERPKGSFSTLEIQRTEQGDSAMYLCASSFSGNGYTFGSGTRLTVV.

J is TRBJ2-3 and V is TRBV25-1; no reliable D call. The length of the CDR3 is 15 residues. CDR1 and CDR2 from the germline V gene are MGHDK and SYGVNS. V was clipped by 5 bases and J by 0 bases, with 12 bases between them. For the CDR3, the DNA is TGTGCCAGCAGTTTTGTGGTACAGAGCACAGATACGCAGTATTTT. Its protein is CASSFVVQSTDTQYF.

This clonotype was counted at least ten times. V and J are TRBV7-2 and TRBJ2-5; no clear D gene. CDR3 length: 12 amino acids. Germline V gene lookup returns CDR1 SGHTA and CDR2 FQGNSA. V gave up 5 bases and J gave up 5 bases, with 9 bases separating them. This CDR3 is CASSPSRETQYF. The CDR3 DNA sequence: TGTGCCAGCAGCCCCAGTAGGGAGACCCAGTACTTC.

This clonotype occurred a few times. The chain couples TRBV5-4 to TRBJ2-3, with TRBD2 matching 10 bases. The CDR3 runs to 16 residues. V was pared by 4 bases and J by 1 base, with 6 bases of the junction left unmatched. Per the germline V gene, CDR1 is SGHNT and CDR2 is YYREEE (reference sequence). The CDR3 here is CASSPSGTSGTDTQYF. CDR3 DNA: TGTGCCAGCAGCCCCAGCGGGACTAGCGGCACAGATACGCAGTATTTT.

Note on this clonotype: As the CDR3 is not closed by the conserved phenylalanine or tryptophan, this likely results from a read error. The DNA is left out, because the CDR3 cannot be placed on it with certainty; the CDR3 is given as TCRdb lists it. V gene TRBV7-3 combines with J gene TRBJ1-4; the table's D call, TRBD1, was not checked against the DNA. CDR1 is SGHTA, CDR2 FQGTGA, per germline. Both ends counted, the CDR3 spans 8 residues. CDR3 in amino acids: CASSTHRG.

A single count supports this clonotype. A read error may be the cause here, since a much bigger clone is one base away. The chain joins TRBV6-5 to TRBJ2-2, with 14 bases matching TRBD2. CDR1 is MNHEY and CDR2 is SVGAGI in the germline V gene. This CDR3 contains 12 residues. V trimming: 8 bases; J trimming: 15 bases; junction bases outside the gene matches: 5. The DNA for the CDR3 is TGTGCCAGCTGTGGGACTAGCGGGAGTTTGTTTTTT. This translates into CASCGTSGSLFF.

The rearrangement joins TRBV24-1 to TRBJ1-2; 9 nucleotides line up with TRBD1. Looked up from germline, CDR1 is KGHDR and CDR2 is SFDVKD. The CDR3 totals 16 residues. The V gene end was trimmed by 3 bases and the J gene end by 5 bases; junction bases not matched to a gene: 9. The CDR3 sequence is CATSDPGTGSTYGYTF. CDR3 nucleotides: TGTGCCACCAGTGATCCGGGGACAGGGTCGACTTATGGCTACACCTTC.

A word on this clonotype: The germline gene is not matched at one end of the junction; a read error may be the cause. J is TRBJ2-6 and V is TRBV5-1; 7 bases are a match to TRBD1. The germline gives CDR1 SGHRS, CDR2 YFSETQ. This CDR3 has 17 residues. In DNA form, the CDR3 reads TGTGCCAGCAGCTTGACAGGGAAGGGTTCTGGGGCCAACGTCCTGACTTTC. As protein: CASSLTGKGSGANVLTF.

The V call is TRBV4-1, the J call TRBJ2-7, with D tentatively TRBD1 or TRBD2 (5 bases each). CDR3 length: 15 residues. Looked up from germline, CDR1 is MGHRA and CDR2 is YSYEKL. The V gene lost 6 bases and the J gene lost 2 bases, with 17 bases spanning the gap. The DNA for the CDR3 is TGCGCCAGCAGGGTTCCGGGGACCACCACCTACGAGCAGTACTTC. Translating it yields CASRVPGTTTYEQYF.

The chain carries TRBV7-3 and TRBJ1-6, with 9 bases fitting TRBD1. The J segment lost 10 bases and the V segment lost 4 bases, leaving 8 bases of the junction unmatched. This CDR3 has 15 amino acids. Per the germline V gene, CDR1 is SGHTA and CDR2 is FQGTGA. The DNA for the CDR3 is TGTGCCAGCAGCTCAAGGACAGGGGTAAGGTCACCCCTCCACTTT. It is translated as CASSSRTGVRSPLHF.

This chain joins TRBV6-5 and TRBJ2-6; the D is unclear. The V end lost 5 bases, the J end lost 2 bases, and 10 bases lay between the germline ends. The CDR3 contains 15 residues. Germline assignment: CDR1 MNHEY and CDR2 SVGAGI. The CDR3 nucleotides read TGTGCCAGCAGTGAAATGAAGGCTGGGGCCAACGTCCTGACTTTC. Protein sequence: CASSEMKAGANVLTF.

This clonotype was detected ten times or more. This chain connects TRBV7-9 to TRBJ1-5; no firm D call. Trimming shortened V by 0 bases and J by 4 bases, and 10 bases separated the two germline ends. The CDR3 loop spans 15 amino acids. The germline V gene has CDR1 SEHNR and CDR2 FQNEAQ (reference sequence). CDR3 in amino acids: CASSLAVGGNQPQHF. The CDR3 nucleotides read TGTGCCAGCAGCTTAGCAGTCGGAGGGAATCAGCCCCAGCATTTT.

This clonotype was observed at least ten times. The V call is TRBV10-3, the J call TRBJ1-2; D might be TRBD1 (6 bases). Germline-derived CDR1 and CDR2 are ENHRY and SYGVKD. The CDR3 sequence is 13 residues long. Trimming took off 0 bases at V and 8 bases at J, with 10 bases between the two ends. CDR3 bases: TGTGCCATCAGTGAGTCCGGGGGGCTAGGCTACACCTTC. Translation gives CAISESGGLGYTF.

This clonotype was observed at least ten times. This sequence joins TRBV27 and TRBJ1-6, with D possibly TRBD1 on 5 matching bases. The germline CDR1 and CDR2 sequences are MNHEY and SMNVEV (reference sequence). Deletions cut 5 bases from V and 6 bases from J, with 11 bases between. This CDR3 has 14 residues. CDR3 DNA: TGTGCCAGCAGTCCGGGACGGACTAATTCACCCCTCCACTTT. Its protein is CASSPGRTNSPLHF.